This T cell receptor (beta chain) originates from a study of response to subunit inactivated influenza vaccine. TCRdb reanalysed the RT-PCR reads using MiXCR and keeps one entry per CDR3 protein. The table shows a few hundred thousand distinct CDR3 sequences, with roughly 22% occurring only once. The V end lost 3 bases, the J end lost 8 bases, and 13 bases lay between the germline ends. This CDR3 has 14 residues. This clonotype was seen more than once but under ten times. The chain carries TRBV12-3 or TRBV12-4 and TRBJ1-4, with D maybe TRBD1 (5 bases). Source: PBMCs from blood, taken 21 months after vaccination. The receptor was derived from a man between 50 and 75 years old who received an inactivated influenza vaccine. The CDR3 DNA is TGTGCCAGCAGTTTTGGGGGTTGGGAAGAAAAACTGTTTTTT. It yields the protein CASSFGGWEEKLFF.